The 14 T cell receptor beta chains below all came from one sample that was sequenced in a study of cytomegalovirus exposure and HLA in healthy donors (dated 2017 in TCRdb). Library prep was done by the immunoSEQ multiplex PCR assay. A mixture of 60 forward primers for TCR Vbeta segments and 13 reverse primers for TCR Jbeta segments was used in the multiplex PCR. Sourced from immuneACCESS, this table was stored by TCRdb with only in-frame sequences that have V and J called. A share of the clones is absent; for the studies checked, an unresolved V gene accounts for under half, and the remainder has no known explanation. In this sample the table shows approximately 150,000 clones, roughly 80% of which occur a single time. In total, the top ten clones hold approximately 15% of the sample. The sequenced material came from PBMCs. The receptors shown here come from a woman in her 40s in good health and CMV-seronegative.

CDR3 coding DNA: TGCGCCAGCAGCCGGGACATACATCACACCGGGGAGCTGTTTTTT. Its translation: CASSRDIHHTGELFF. This sequence joins TRBV4-1 and TRBJ2-2; D is perhaps TRBD1 (6 bases). The germline V gene encodes CDR1 MGHRA and CDR2 YSYEKL. Trimming took 4 bases from V and 3 from J, leaving 12 bases between them. The CDR3 is 15 amino acids.

The CDR3 sequence: CASMSAGNTIYF. CDR3 in DNA: TGTGCCAGCATGTCAGCTGGAAACACCATATATTTT. The rearrangement uses TRBV28 and TRBJ1-3; D is unresolved. The CDR3 is 12 residues long. In germline, CDR1 is MDHEN, CDR2 SYDVKM. The germline V and J ends were trimmed by 7 bases and 2 bases, with 6 bases remaining between them.

Worth noting for this clone: A read error may produce the germline difference seen at one junction end. V gene TRBV30 combines with J gene TRBJ2-4; no definite D call. CDR1 and CDR2 from the germline V gene are GTSNPN and SVGIG (reference sequence). This CDR3 region has 12 residues. CDR3 in DNA: TGTGCCTGGCGGAACTCAGGAAACAGTCAGTACTTC. Translation gives CAWRNSGNSQYF.

This clone has only a few counts. This chain uses TRBV11-2 with TRBJ2-5, with D possibly matching TRBD2 (5 bases). Germline values: CDR1 SGHAT, CDR2 FQNNGV. The ends were cut back, 1 base at V and 2 bases at J, with 11 bases in the middle. The CDR3 covers 15 residues. The CDR3 sequence is CASSLGTRGQETQYF. The CDR3 DNA is TGTGCCAGCAGCTTAGGTACCCGGGGACAAGAGACCCAGTACTTC.

V usage is TRBV5-4 and J usage is TRBJ2-1, with 9 bases identical to TRBD1. Germline V gene sequence: CDR1 SGHNT, CDR2 YYREEE (reference sequence). This CDR3 contains 15 residues. With V trimmed by 3 bases and J by 3 bases, 4 bases remained unmatched. The CDR3 DNA follows: TGTGCCAGCAGCTCGAGGACAGGGGACTACAATGAGCAGTTCTTC. Its protein product is CASSSRTGDYNEQFF.

V is TRBV5-8 and J is TRBJ2-7; D remains unclear. V gave up 2 bases and J gave up 4 bases, with 13 bases separating them. The CDR3 is 14 residues long. CDR1 is SGHTS and CDR2 is YDEGEE in the germline V gene. CDR3 in amino acids: CASSFSPVFYEQYF. Here the CDR3 DNA reads TGTGCCAGCAGCTTTTCCCCGGTTTTTTACGAGCAGTACTTC.

J is TRBJ2-2 and V is TRBV27, with 8 bases aligning to TRBD1. Germline values: CDR1 MNHEY, CDR2 SMNVEV (reference sequence). V lost 6 bases and J lost 4; bases outside the gene matches: 4. The CDR3 has 14 residues. The CDR3 nucleotides read TGTGCCAGCAGGCGACAGGGGCCCACCGGGGAGCTGTTTTTT. This sequence encodes CASRRQGPTGELFF.

V gene TRBV7-2 combines with J gene TRBJ2-5; D is perhaps TRBD1 (5 bases). Germline lookup yields CDR1 SGHTA and CDR2 FQGNSA. The CDR3 is made up of 16 amino acids. V lost 5 bases, J lost 3 bases, and 19 bases lay in between. In DNA form, the CDR3 reads TGTGCCAGCAGCACCGTAGGGGATAGGGCCGAAGAGACCCAGTACTTC. Translating gives CASSTVGDRAEETQYF.

This clone was detected once. The chain combines TRBV7-2 with TRBJ1-2; perhaps TRBD1 as D (6 bases). V lost 5 bases and J lost 3, with 16 bases in between. Germline CDR1 SGHTA, CDR2 FQGNSA. This CDR3 spans 15 amino acids. The CDR3 here is CASSETGYGYYGYTF. In DNA form, the CDR3 reads TGTGCCAGCAGCGAAACAGGGTATGGCTACTATGGCTACACCTTC.

This clone was seen more than once but under ten times. The chain uses TRBV4-3 and TRBJ1-1; the D gene is possibly TRBD1 (5 bases). V was clipped by 0 bases and J by 6 bases, with 14 bases between them. Germline V gene lookup returns CDR1 LGHNA and CDR2 YSLEER. CDR3 size: 15 residues. In nucleotides, the CDR3 is TGCGCCAGCAGCCAAGACTTGGGACTGGGGCCTGAAGCTTTCTTT. It translates to CASSQDLGLGPEAFF.

V and J are TRBV7-9 and TRBJ1-1, with 8 positions matching TRBD1. The V segment lost 6 bases and the J segment 8 bases; nucleotides outside the gene matches: 8. This CDR3 is 13 amino acids long. Germline V gene sequence: CDR1 SEHNR, CDR2 FQNEAQ (reference sequence). CDR3 DNA sequence: TGTGCCAGCAGACTCCAGGGGGCCTCGGAAGCTTTCTTT. Translated, it gives CASRLQGASEAFF.

The chain is built from TRBV18 and TRBJ2-2; D is possibly TRBD1 (6 bases). This CDR3 is built from 17 residues. The V gene lost 4 bases and the J gene lost 2 bases, with 17 bases spanning the gap. Germline CDR1 and CDR2: KGHSH and LQKENI. In DNA, the CDR3 is TGTGCCAGCTCACATGCAGACAGGTTATACAACACCGGGGAGCTGTTTTTT. Its protein product is CASSHADRLYNTGELFF.

This chain joins TRBV19 and TRBJ2-7, with 16 bases lining up with TRBD2. CDR1 and CDR2 (germline): LNHDA, SQIVND (reference sequence). The V gene end was trimmed by 4 bases and the J gene end by 7 bases; junction bases not matched to a gene: 4. The CDR3 is 15 amino acids. CDR3 coding DNA: TGTGCCAGTAGTACGGGACTAGCGGGGGGGCTTGAGCAGTACTTC. Protein product: CASSTGLAGGLEQYF.

This chain links TRBV7-2 with TRBJ2-7; D may be TRBD2 (6 bases). This CDR3 is built from 14 residues. V lost 5 bases to trimming and J lost 4 bases, with 15 bases between them. The germline CDR1 and CDR2 sequences are SGHTA and FQGNSA. DNA of the CDR3: TGTGCCAGCAGCCCCCGGGGGAGCGATTACGAGCAGTACTTC. It encodes CASSPRGSDYEQYF.